The 3 T cell receptor beta chains reported below all come from one sample, sequenced in a study of blood T cell repertoires in COVID-19. Only in-frame clones appear in the TCRdb table, and some are missing; sequencing was by immunoSEQ multiplex PCR. The data contain about 140,000 clones, 75% to 90% of them seen just once; the ten biggest clones take up about 1.7%. The material sequenced was peripheral blood. These receptors were collected from a woman aged 45-65 years with acute or convalescent COVID-19.

This chain connects TRBV23-1 to TRBJ1-5; D is possibly TRBD1 (5 bases). TRBV23-1 is noted as an ORF with a role that remains uncertain. CDR3 length: 15 amino acids. The V end lost 0 bases, the J end lost 7 bases, and 13 bases lay between the germline ends. The CDR3 protein is CASSQSPGSSQPQHF. CDR3 DNA sequence: TGCGCCAGCAGTCAATCTCCAGGGTCAAGCCAGCCCCAGCATTTT.

The V and J genes are TRBV29-1 and TRBJ1-2; 7 nucleotides line up with TRBD1. This CDR3 region has 13 residues. Trimming took 6 bases from V and 4 from J; bases not matched to a gene: 8. Germline CDR1 reads SQVTM; CDR2 reads ANQGSEA. In nucleotides, the CDR3 is TGCAGCGTACACCGGACAGGTCGCTATGGCTACACCTTC. Amino acid sequence: CSVHRTGRYGYTF.

CDR3 DNA sequence: TGTGCCAGCAGCCCCCCCGGTAATGAAAAACTGTTTTTT. It translates to CASSPPGNEKLFF. The J gene is TRBJ1-4, the V gene TRBV6-5; D gene unclear. Trimming removed 6 bases from V and 4 bases from J, with 9 bases in between. From germline, CDR1 is MNHEY and CDR2 SVGAGI. This CDR3 is 13 amino acids long.